What follows are 32 T cell receptor beta chains derived from one specimen sequenced in a study of OX40 agonist ivuxolimab in advanced cancers. TCRdb's table, derived via immunoSEQ multiplex PCR, lists solely in-frame clones and lacks some. Of roughly 53,000 clones listed, around 82% are singletons. The specimen comprised CD4+ or CD8+ T cells sorted from blood, sampled in a trial of the OX40 agonist ivuxolimab. Every receptor here comes from an adult with an advanced solid tumor such as melanoma, head and neck, liver or kidney cancer.

This chain links TRBV6-5 with TRBJ1-2; 8 bases are a match to TRBD1. This CDR3 has 11 residues. Germline CDR1 is MNHEY and CDR2 is SVGAGI. Unmatched junction bases numbered 2, after V lost 10 bases and J lost 4 bases. The CDR3 sequence: CATRGLYGYTF. DNA of the CDR3: TGTGCCACCAGGGGGCTCTATGGCTACACCTTC.

The chain has TRBV11-3 and TRBJ2-6; D is unresolved. CDR1 is SGHNT, CDR2 YENEEA, per germline. This CDR3 region has 15 residues. The V and J ends lost 4 bases and 0 bases respectively, with 7 bases between them. The CDR3 protein is CASSSTDSGANVLTF. DNA for the CDR3: TGTGCCAGCAGCTCTACAGACTCTGGGGCCAACGTCCTGACTTTC.

The DNA for the CDR3 is TGTGCCAGCAGCAGGGACAGGGGAAACGGGGAGCTGTTTTTT. Translated, it gives CASSRDRGNGELFF. The chain joins TRBV5-6 to TRBJ2-2, with 10 bases lining up with TRBD1. Per germline, CDR1 SGHDT and CDR2 YYEEEE. The CDR3 loop spans 14 amino acids. J lost 7 bases, V lost 4 bases, and 4 bases had no gene match.

The genes are TRBV28 and TRBJ2-7; 8 nucleotides agree with TRBD2. V lost 4 bases to trimming and J lost 5 bases; unmatched junction nucleotides: 13. The CDR3 is made up of 16 amino acids. Germline assignment: CDR1 MDHEN and CDR2 SYDVKM. The CDR3 spells CASSSEGGRIFDEQYF. CDR3 coding DNA: TGTGCCAGCAGTTCAGAAGGCGGGAGGATCTTCGACGAGCAGTACTTC. Combining the CDR3 with reference TRBV28 and TRBJ2-7 gives the whole variable domain DVKVTQSSRYLVKRTGEKVFLECVQDMDHENMFWYRQDPGLGLRLIYFSYDVKMKEKGDIPEGYSVSREKKERFSLILESASTNQTSMYLCASSSEGGRIFDEQYFGPGTRLTVT.

The CDR3 reads CASSSPRQDGAFF. For the CDR3, the DNA is TGTGCCAGCAGCTCACCCCGACAGGACGGGGCTTTCTTT. The chain uses TRBV7-3 and TRBJ1-1; weak D call: TRBD1 (6 bases). Trimming removed 4 bases from V and 11 bases from J, with 17 bases in between. Germline CDR1 SGHTA, CDR2 FQGTGA. This CDR3 spans 13 amino acids.

V and J are TRBV5-5 and TRBJ2-6; D might be TRBD1 (5 bases). The V and J ends lost 2 bases and 5 bases respectively, with 8 bases between them. This CDR3 contains 14 residues. Germline loops: CDR1 SGHKS, CDR2 YYEKEE (reference sequence). This CDR3 is CASSFLDRANVLTF. The CDR3, as DNA: TGTGCCAGCAGCTTCCTGGACAGGGCCAACGTCCTGACTTTC.

The chain links TRBV4-1 to TRBJ1-1; TRBD1 is a possible D gene (5 bases). The V and J ends lost 0 bases and 7 bases respectively, with 9 bases between them. Germline values: CDR1 MGHRA, CDR2 YSYEKL. The CDR3 loop spans 13 amino acids. The CDR3 protein is CASSQEGDYEAFF. In DNA, the CDR3 is TGCGCCAGCAGCCAAGAGGGGGACTATGAAGCTTTCTTT.

This chain connects TRBV4-1 to TRBJ1-1; 7 bases align to TRBD1. V shed 0 bases and J 13 bases; nucleotides not matched to a gene: 11. Germline V lookup: CDR1 MGHRA, CDR2 YSYEKL. CDR3 size: 14 residues. The CDR3 is CASSQETGLGRSFF. CDR3 coding DNA: TGCGCCAGCAGCCAAGAGACAGGGTTGGGGAGGAGTTTCTTT.

The rearrangement uses TRBV9 and TRBJ1-1; D perhaps matches TRBD1 (5 bases). The germline V gene has CDR1 SGDLS and CDR2 YYNGEE. The ends were cut back, 0 bases at V and 1 base at J, with 16 bases in the middle. The CDR3 consists of 17 residues. The chain's CDR3 is CASSVGGRGQANTEAFF. In DNA, the CDR3 is TGTGCCAGCAGCGTAGGCGGGAGAGGACAAGCGAACACTGAAGCTTTCTTT.

The chain has TRBV5-1 and TRBJ1-6, with D perhaps matching TRBD1 (5 bases). V dropped 4 bases and J dropped 10 bases, with 12 bases sitting between them. There are 13 residues in the CDR3. Germline V gives CDR1 SGHRS, CDR2 YFSETQ. The CDR3 is CASSIDSDSPLHF. CDR3 nucleotide sequence: TGCGCCAGCAGCATCGACAGCGACTCACCCCTCCACTTT.

By share, this clone ranks as medium-sized. The chain uses TRBV29-1 and TRBJ2-2; TRBD1 is a possible D gene (6 bases). The CDR3 has 12 amino acids. Germline values: CDR1 SQVTM, CDR2 ANQGSEA. CDR3 in amino acids: CGWQGPTGELFF. The CDR3 DNA reads TGCGGGTGGCAGGGGCCCACCGGGGAGCTGTTTTTT.

V is TRBV21-1 and J is TRBJ2-6; the table names TRBD2, a call not compared with the DNA. TRBV21-1 is a recognized pseudogene. The CDR3 totals 19 residues. The CDR3 is CASSSERREGLAGANVLTF. The DNA for the CDR3 is TGTGCCAGCAGCAGCGAAAGGCGGGAGGGCCTGGCTGGGGCCAACGTCCTGACTTTC.

J is TRBJ1-4 and V is TRBV27; the match to TRBD1 covers 9 bases. Trimming at V came to 4 bases and at J to 8 bases, leaving 8 bases not matched to a gene. Germline V gives CDR1 MNHEY, CDR2 SMNVEV (reference sequence). This CDR3 is built from 15 residues. The CDR3, as DNA: TGTGCCAGCAGTTCCCTTACAGGGGGCGCGGAAAAACTGTTTTTT. This translates into CASSSLTGGAEKLFF.

This clone came up a few times. This rearrangement joins TRBV13 to TRBJ1-5; D unclear. Trimming removed 0 bases at V and 9 bases at J, with 6 bases between. The germline CDR1 and CDR2 sequences are PRHDT and FYEKMQ (reference sequence). There are 12 residues in the CDR3. The CDR3 reads CASSLGVGPQHF. The CDR3, as DNA: TGTGCCAGCAGCTTAGGCGTGGGGCCCCAGCATTTT.

The chain uses TRBV21-1 and TRBJ2-7; the table's D call, TRBD1, has no DNA check behind it. TRBV21-1 constitutes a pseudogene. This CDR3 has 16 residues. CDR3 in DNA: TGTGCCAGCAGCAAAGGAGGGACAGGGGAGGACTACGAGCAGTACTTC. Its translation is CASSKGGTGEDYEQYF.

The J gene is TRBJ2-1, the V gene TRBV7-3, with 11 bases fitting TRBD2. The CDR3 loop spans 16 amino acids. Germline V CDR1 and CDR2: SGHTA, FQGTGA. V dropped 3 bases and J dropped 4; count of bases not matched to a gene: 5. The CDR3 DNA is TGTGCCAGCAGCTTTCAACTAGCGGGGGCATACAATGAGCAGTTCTTC. Residues: CASSFQLAGAYNEQFF.

This chain joins TRBV20-1 and TRBJ2-5, with 7 bases that match TRBD2. Germline CDR1 DFQATT, CDR2 SNEGSKA (reference sequence). This CDR3 comprises 11 residues. V lost 3 bases and J lost 5; bases outside the gene matches: 0. CDR3 nucleotide sequence: TGCAGTGCTAGGACTAGCGAGACCCAGTACTTC. It is translated as CSARTSETQYF.

This sequence joins TRBV5-4 and TRBJ2-7; D might be TRBD2 (5 bases). Trimming removed 5 bases at V and 3 bases at J, with 15 bases between. The CDR3 length is 14 residues. Germline loops: CDR1 SGHNT, CDR2 YYREEE (reference sequence). CDR3 loop: CASSTEGSIYEQYF. As DNA, the CDR3 is TGTGCCAGCAGTACCGAGGGTTCCATCTACGAGCAGTACTTC.

The gene calls are TRBV6-1 and TRBJ2-2; TRBD1 aligns across 7 bases. The V segment lost 2 bases and the J segment 1 base; nucleotides outside the gene matches: 1. From germline, CDR1 is MNHNS and CDR2 SASEGT. This CDR3 is 15 amino acids long. CDR3 region: CASSERGRNTGELFF. The CDR3 DNA reads TGTGCCAGCAGTGAAAGGGGGCGGAACACCGGGGAGCTGTTTTTT.

The chain combines TRBV14 with TRBJ1-1; D not resolved. The CDR3 has 15 amino acids. Germline V gene lookup returns CDR1 SGHDN and CDR2 FVKESK. The V end lost 2 bases, the J end lost 1 base, and 11 bases lay between the germline ends. The CDR3 region has the DNA TGTGCCAGCAGCCAATCAAACAACCGGAACACTGAAGCTTTCTTT. This translates into CASSQSNNRNTEAFF.

This chain connects TRBV6-1 to TRBJ1-5; possibly TRBD1 for D (5 bases). This CDR3 contains 13 residues. Trimming stripped 4 bases from V and 7 bases from J, with 11 bases between. Germline V gene sequence: CDR1 MNHNS, CDR2 SASEGT. The CDR3 region is CASSGSRDQPQHF. CDR3 in DNA: TGTGCCAGCAGTGGCTCCAGGGACCAGCCCCAGCATTTT.

Here the CDR3 DNA reads TGTGCCACCAGCAGAGATAGGCCAGCCAATACAGAGACCCAGTACTTC. Translated, it gives CATSRDRPANTETQYF. The J gene is TRBJ2-5, the V gene TRBV15; no clear D gene. Trimming shortened V by 0 bases and J by 4 bases, and 15 bases separated the two germline ends. The CDR3 sequence is 16 residues long. In germline, CDR1 is LNHNV, CDR2 YYDKDF (reference sequence).

V is TRBV28 and J is TRBJ2-7; no clear D gene. Germline CDR1 is MDHEN and CDR2 is SYDVKM. V was clipped by 3 bases and J by 2 bases, with 8 bases between them. This CDR3 region has 13 residues. The CDR3 bases are TGTGCCAGCAGTTTGGTCAACCCCTACGAGCAGTACTTC. This sequence encodes CASSLVNPYEQYF.

The J gene is TRBJ2-3, the V gene TRBV12-5; 10 nucleotides align to TRBD2. The V gene end was trimmed by 2 bases and the J gene end by 1 base; junction bases not matched to a gene: 6. Germline V CDR1 and CDR2: LGHNT, FRNRAP. CDR3 length equals 17 residues. The CDR3 protein is CASGLPPGTSGTDTQYF. CDR3 sequence (DNA): TGTGCTAGTGGTTTGCCGCCCGGGACTAGCGGCACAGATACGCAGTATTTT.

The CDR3 spells CASSPGQGRYQPQHF. The CDR3 coding sequence is TGCGCCAGCAGCCCGGGACAGGGCCGATATCAGCCCCAGCATTTT. The V gene is TRBV5-1, the J gene TRBJ1-5; 9 bases match TRBD1. Germline CDR1 and CDR2: SGHRS and YFSETQ. V lost 4 bases, J lost 5 bases, and 7 bases stayed unmatched. The CDR3 runs to 15 residues.

This clone was detected only a few times. The genes are TRBV4-1 and TRBJ2-5, with 11 bases lining up with TRBD1. Per germline, CDR1 MGHRA and CDR2 YSYEKL. With 5 bases clipped from V and 4 bases from J, the junction kept 6 bases outside the gene matches. The CDR3 runs 15 residues. CDR3 loop: CASSYSGTGGETQYF. CDR3 nucleotides: TGCGCCAGCAGCTATTCCGGGACAGGGGGAGAGACCCAGTACTTC.

V and J are TRBV2 and TRBJ2-7; TRBD1 matches at 8 bases. With V trimmed by 8 bases and J by 3 bases, 12 bases remained unmatched. This CDR3 comprises 15 residues. The germline gives CDR1 SNHLY, CDR2 FYNNEI. The CDR3 coding sequence is TGTGCCAGCCAGGGGGCGACGGTCCCAAACTACGAGCAGTACTTC. It encodes CASQGATVPNYEQYF.

The CDR3 here is CASSPGVYDEAFF. CDR3 bases: TGTGCCAGCTCACCTGGGGTATACGATGAAGCTTTCTTT. V gene TRBV18 combines with J gene TRBJ1-1; D is uncertain. Trimming left V 3 bases short and J 7 bases short, with 12 bases between. The CDR3 spans 13 residues. Per germline, CDR1 KGHSH and CDR2 LQKENI.

The rearrangement links TRBV6-5 to TRBJ2-2, with no clear D. Germline lookup yields CDR1 MNHEY and CDR2 SVGAGI. Between the trimmed V and J ends, which lost 9 bases and 0 bases, there was a span of 8 bases. The CDR3 extends over 13 amino acids. CDR3 DNA sequence: TGTGCCAGTCCGGCGCCGAACACCGGGGAGCTGTTTTTT. It codes for CASPAPNTGELFF.

The rearrangement joins TRBV30 to TRBJ2-7; TRBD2 might be the D (5 bases). V shed 0 bases and J shed 3 bases, with 9 bases lying between them. CDR1 GTSNPN and CDR2 SVGIG come from the germline V gene (reference sequence). The CDR3 length is 13 residues. The CDR3: CAWSVTRDYEQYF. The CDR3 DNA follows: TGTGCCTGGAGTGTAACCCGGGACTACGAGCAGTACTTC.

The rearrangement uses TRBV19 and TRBJ2-3, with 7 bases fitting TRBD1. This CDR3 has 15 amino acids. Trimming cost V 3 bases and J 3 bases; bases outside gene matches: 6. CDR1 and CDR2 from the germline V gene are LNHDA and SQIVND (reference sequence). CDR3 in DNA: TGTGCCAGTAGTATCCAACAGGGGAGAACAGATACGCAGTATTTT. It codes for CASSIQQGRTDTQYF.

V and J are TRBV7-2 and TRBJ2-7; perhaps TRBD2 as D (6 bases). The CDR3 length is 14 residues. Germline lookup yields CDR1 SGHTA and CDR2 FQGNSA. V was shortened by 0 bases and J by 0 bases, with 6 bases between the two germline ends. In DNA form, the CDR3 reads TGTGCCAGCAGCTTAGCGGGGGGCTCCTACGAGCAGTACTTC. This sequence encodes CASSLAGGSYEQYF.